The T cell receptor beta chain described here comes from a study of T cell changes during pregnancy in multiple sclerosis. CDR3 length: 13 residues. Per germline, CDR1 SGDLS and CDR2 YYNGEE. The V and J ends lost 2 bases and 9 bases, in that order; junction bases with no gene match: 5. The assay was immunoSEQ multiplex PCR, and TCRdb's table has in-frame clones only and misses some. The data contain tens of thousands of clones, over 85% of them singletons. This chain links TRBV9 with TRBJ2-1; 7 bases match TRBD2. The receptor was isolated from a female donor with multiple sclerosis, enrolled in a pregnancy study. This sample comprised peripheral blood, obtained in the third trimester of pregnancy. Written as DNA, the CDR3 is TGTGCCAGCAGCGTTGGGGGGGGAAGTGAGCAGTTCTTC. Translated: CASSVGGGSEQFF.